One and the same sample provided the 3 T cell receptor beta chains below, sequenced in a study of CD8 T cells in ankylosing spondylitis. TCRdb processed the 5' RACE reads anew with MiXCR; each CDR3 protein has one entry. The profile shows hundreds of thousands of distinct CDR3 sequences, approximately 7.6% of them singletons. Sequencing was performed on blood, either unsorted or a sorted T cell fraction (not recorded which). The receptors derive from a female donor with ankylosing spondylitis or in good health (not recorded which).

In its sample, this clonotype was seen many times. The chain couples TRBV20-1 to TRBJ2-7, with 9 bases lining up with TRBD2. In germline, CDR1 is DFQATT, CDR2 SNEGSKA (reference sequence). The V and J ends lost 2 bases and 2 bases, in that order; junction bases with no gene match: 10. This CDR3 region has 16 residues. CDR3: CSARRSPGGRAYEQYF. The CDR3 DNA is TGCAGTGCTAGACGGAGTCCCGGCGGGAGGGCCTACGAGCAGTACTTC.

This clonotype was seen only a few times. CDR3 sequence reads: CATSEPGPLGETQYF. CDR3 DNA: TGTGCCACCAGTGAGCCGGGACCCTTAGGGGAGACCCAGTACTTC. This chain connects TRBV24-1 to TRBJ2-5; D tentatively fits TRBD1 or TRBD2 (5 bases each). V gave up 4 bases and J gave up 5 bases, with 16 bases separating them. The CDR3 has 15 amino acids. The germline CDR1 and CDR2 sequences are KGHDR and SFDVKD.

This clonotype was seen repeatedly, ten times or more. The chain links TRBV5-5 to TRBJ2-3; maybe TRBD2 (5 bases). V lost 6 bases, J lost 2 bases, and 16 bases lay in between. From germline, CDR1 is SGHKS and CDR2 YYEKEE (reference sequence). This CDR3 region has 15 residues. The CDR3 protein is CASTPFGVVTDTQYF. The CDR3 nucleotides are TGTGCCAGCACCCCTTTCGGGGTTGTCACAGATACGCAGTATTTT.